One and the same sample provided the 19 T cell receptor beta chains below, sequenced in a study of cytomegalovirus exposure and HLA in healthy donors. PCR amplification relied on 60 Vbeta primers (plus 13 Jbeta primers). The assay was immunoSEQ multiplex PCR, and TCRdb's table has in-frame clones only and misses some. The sample yields approximately 190,000 clones, roughly 80% seen once. The sample consisted of PBMCs. The receptors derive from a woman aged 18-30 years in good health and CMV-seronegative.

This clone has a handful of counts. The rearrangement links TRBV6-6 to TRBJ1-1; D remains ambiguous. V lost 4 bases and J 0 bases, leaving 12 bases between the germline ends. The length of the CDR3 is 15 residues. Per germline, CDR1 MNHNY and CDR2 SVGAGI (reference sequence). In DNA form, the CDR3 reads TGTGCCAGCAGTTTCCCGCCGGGGATGAACACTGAAGCTTTCTTT. Amino acid sequence: CASSFPPGMNTEAFF.

This sequence joins TRBV9 and TRBJ2-1, with D perhaps matching TRBD1 (6 bases). The V and J ends lost 3 bases and 3 bases respectively, with 19 bases between them. This CDR3 is built from 17 residues. Germline lookup yields CDR1 SGDLS and CDR2 YYNGEE. The CDR3 nucleotides are TGTGCCAGCAGCGAGAGGGGAAGACAGGTACTCTACAATGAGCAGTTCTTC. Protein: CASSERGRQVLYNEQFF. The full variable domain, its missing parts supplied by reference TRBV9 and TRBJ2-1, is DSGVTQTPKHLITATGQRVTLRCSPRSGDLSVYWYQQSLDQGLQFLIQYYNGEERAKGNILERFSAQQFPDLHSELNLSSLELGDSALYFCASSERGRQVLYNEQFFGPGTRLTVL.

A single count supports this clone. The rearrangement joins TRBV29-1 to TRBJ2-5; TRBD1 aligns across 10 bases. This CDR3 comprises 13 residues. CDR1 and CDR2 (germline): SQVTM, ANQGSEA. V lost 2 bases to trimming and J lost 4 bases; unmatched junction nucleotides: 1. The CDR3 DNA reads TGCAGCGTTGAACGGGACAGGGGAGAGACCCAGTACTTC. Translation gives CSVERDRGETQYF.

This clone is a singleton in its sample. In nucleotides, the CDR3 is TGCGCCAGCAGCCAGGAAGCGGCGAACACCGGGGAGCTGTTTTTT. This translates into CASSQEAANTGELFF. The chain has TRBV4-1 and TRBJ2-2, with D tentatively TRBD2 (5 bases). The V end lost 3 bases, the J end lost 0 bases, and 8 bases lay between the germline ends. Looked up from germline, CDR1 is MGHRA and CDR2 is YSYEKL. The CDR3 consists of 15 residues.

V and J are TRBV30 and TRBJ2-1; 11 nucleotides line up with TRBD2. This CDR3 has 13 amino acids. Germline V gene sequence: CDR1 GTSNPN, CDR2 SVGIG (reference sequence). V trimming: 5 bases; J trimming: 7 bases; junction bases outside the gene matches: 4. CDR3 sequence: CAWLGTSGNEQFF. The CDR3 DNA is TGTGCCTGGTTGGGGACTAGCGGTAATGAGCAGTTCTTC.

The chain is built from TRBV15 and TRBJ2-7, with 9 bases matching TRBD2. This CDR3 has 16 residues. Trimming at V came to 5 bases and at J to 9 bases, leaving 17 bases not matched to a gene. Germline assignment: CDR1 LNHNV and CDR2 YYDKDF (reference sequence). CDR3 sequence: CATSATGTSPAVGQYF. In nucleotides, the CDR3 is TGTGCCACCAGCGCCACTGGGACTAGCCCGGCGGTGGGGCAGTACTTC.

CDR3 coding DNA: TGTGCCAGCAGCTCGGGCGGGGGTTTCTCTGGAAACACCATATATTTT. This encodes CASSSGGGFSGNTIYF. The chain carries TRBV11-3 and TRBJ1-3; D is perhaps TRBD1 (5 bases). Trimming left V 4 bases short and J 0 bases short, with 13 bases between. The CDR3 runs 16 residues. CDR1 SGHNT and CDR2 YENEEA come from the germline V gene.

The J gene is TRBJ1-6, the V gene TRBV2, with TRBD1 as a possible D gene (5 bases). The germline CDR1 and CDR2 sequences are SNHLY and FYNNEI. The CDR3 spans 15 residues. Trimming left V 6 bases short and J 6 bases short, with 15 bases between. CDR3 in DNA: TGTGCCAGCAGCCCTGGACATACGGGTAATTCACCCCTCCACTTT. Its translation: CASSPGHTGNSPLHF.

The chain's CDR3 is CASSSLDNEQFF. The CDR3 DNA reads TGTGCCAGCAGCTCCTTAGACAATGAGCAGTTCTTC. This rearrangement joins TRBV5-5 to TRBJ2-1, with D uncertain. V shed 3 bases and J shed 5 bases, with 6 bases lying between them. CDR1 is SGHKS and CDR2 is YYEKEE in the germline V gene (reference sequence). This CDR3 spans 12 amino acids.

The chain recombines TRBV6-5 with TRBJ1-5; 7 bases fit TRBD1. V dropped 4 bases and J dropped 9; count of bases not matched to a gene: 15. The CDR3 consists of 16 residues. The germline CDR1 and CDR2 sequences are MNHEY and SVGAGI. CDR3 in DNA: TGTGCCAGCAGTTTAGGGACTCCGAACCAGGGGGGGCCCCAGCATTTT. Translation gives CASSLGTPNQGGPQHF.

The chain recombines TRBV27 with TRBJ2-7; possibly TRBD1 for D (6 bases). Germline CDR1 MNHEY, CDR2 SMNVEV (reference sequence). CDR3 size: 14 residues. Trimming removed 2 bases from V and 2 bases from J, with 10 bases in between. DNA of the CDR3: TGTGCCAGCAGTTTAACCAGGGGAGCCTACGAGCAGTACTTC. Amino acids: CASSLTRGAYEQYF.

The chain uses TRBV7-9 and TRBJ2-5; 11 bases map to TRBD2. This CDR3 has 17 amino acids. V dropped 2 bases and J dropped 7; count of bases not matched to a gene: 12. Per germline, CDR1 SEHNR and CDR2 FQNEAQ (reference sequence). CDR3 region: CASSLPSSGGSLGTQYF. CDR3 DNA sequence: TGTGCCAGCAGCTTACCGTCTAGCGGGGGGTCCCTTGGGACCCAGTACTTC.

This chain joins TRBV6-6 and TRBJ2-1; TRBD2 matches 11 bases. CDR3 length: 14 amino acids. J gave up 8 bases and V 5 bases, and 5 bases lay outside the gene matches. Per the germline V gene, CDR1 is MNHNY and CDR2 is SVGAGI (reference sequence). CDR3 sequence: CASSLAGGPHEQFF. CDR3 sequence (DNA): TGTGCCAGCAGTCTAGCGGGAGGCCCCCATGAGCAGTTCTTC.

The chain carries TRBV6-6 and TRBJ1-6; 7 bases align to TRBD1. CDR3 length: 13 residues. CDR1 and CDR2 from the germline V gene are MNHNY and SVGAGI (reference sequence). Losses at the gene ends were 5 bases for V and 11 bases for J; bases not matched to a gene: 6. DNA for the CDR3: TGTGCCAGCAGTAAAGACAGGGACGCACCCCTCCACTTT. This encodes CASSKDRDAPLHF.

This sequence joins TRBV6-6 and TRBJ1-4, with D uncertain. Germline CDR1 reads MNHNY; CDR2 reads SVGAGI (reference sequence). Trimming removed 7 bases from V and 2 bases from J, with 11 bases in between. The CDR3 is 14 residues long. Here the CDR3 reads CASTRGYTNEKLFF. For the CDR3, the DNA is TGTGCCAGCACTAGAGGGTATACTAATGAAAAACTGTTTTTT.

This chain links TRBV28 with TRBJ2-2; D is perhaps TRBD2 (5 bases). V dropped 3 bases and J dropped 4 bases, with 15 bases sitting between them. The CDR3 sequence is 16 residues long. The germline gives CDR1 MDHEN, CDR2 SYDVKM. CDR3 sequence reads: CASSFNGVAITGELFF. The CDR3, as DNA: TGTGCCAGCAGTTTTAACGGGGTGGCGATCACCGGGGAGCTGTTTTTT.

The chain has TRBV5-8 and TRBJ2-3; 14 bases line up with TRBD2. V dropped 7 bases and J dropped 6; count of bases not matched to a gene: 4. The CDR3 is 14 amino acids. Germline values: CDR1 SGHTS, CDR2 YDEGEE. CDR3 sequence reads: CASERTSGRDTQYF. The CDR3 DNA sequence: TGTGCCAGCGAGAGGACTAGCGGGAGGGATACGCAGTATTTT.

The chain combines TRBV28 with TRBJ1-2; D gene uncertain. Trimming pared 6 bases from V and 2 bases from J, leaving 10 bases between. The CDR3 has 13 residues. Per the germline V gene, CDR1 is MDHEN and CDR2 is SYDVKM. DNA for the CDR3: TGTGCCAGCAGGGGAGACGCGAACTATGGCTACACCTTC. As protein: CASRGDANYGYTF.

This clone was counted a few times. The rearrangement joins TRBV30 to TRBJ1-4; perhaps TRBD1 as D (6 bases). This CDR3 is 14 amino acids long. Per the germline V gene, CDR1 is GTSNPN and CDR2 is SVGIG (reference sequence). Trimming cost V 5 bases and J 5 bases, with 15 bases left between them. The CDR3 loop is CAWGRDIGNEKLFF. The CDR3 DNA reads as TGTGCCTGGGGAAGGGACATAGGAAATGAAAAACTGTTTTTT.